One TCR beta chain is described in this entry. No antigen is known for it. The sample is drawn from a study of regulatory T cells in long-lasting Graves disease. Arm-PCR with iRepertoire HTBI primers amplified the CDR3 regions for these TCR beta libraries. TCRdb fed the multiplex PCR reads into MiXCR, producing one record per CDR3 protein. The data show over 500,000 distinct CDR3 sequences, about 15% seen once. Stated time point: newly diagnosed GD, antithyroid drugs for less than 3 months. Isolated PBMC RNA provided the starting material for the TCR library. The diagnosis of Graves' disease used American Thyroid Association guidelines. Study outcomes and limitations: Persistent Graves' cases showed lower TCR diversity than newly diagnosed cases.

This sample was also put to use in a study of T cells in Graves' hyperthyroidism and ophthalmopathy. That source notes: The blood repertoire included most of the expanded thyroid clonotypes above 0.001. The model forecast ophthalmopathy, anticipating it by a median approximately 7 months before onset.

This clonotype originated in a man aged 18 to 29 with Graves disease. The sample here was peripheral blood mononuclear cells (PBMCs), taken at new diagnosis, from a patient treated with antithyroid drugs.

The CDR3 DNA is TGTGCCAGCAGTGAAACAGAGGAGGACTATGGCTACACCTTC. It is translated as CASSETEEDYGYTF. The chain is built from TRBV25-1 and TRBJ1-2; D uncertain. CDR1 is MGHDK, CDR2 SYGVNS, per germline. The ends were cut back, 2 bases at V and 3 bases at J, with 10 bases in the middle. CDR3 length equals 14 residues.